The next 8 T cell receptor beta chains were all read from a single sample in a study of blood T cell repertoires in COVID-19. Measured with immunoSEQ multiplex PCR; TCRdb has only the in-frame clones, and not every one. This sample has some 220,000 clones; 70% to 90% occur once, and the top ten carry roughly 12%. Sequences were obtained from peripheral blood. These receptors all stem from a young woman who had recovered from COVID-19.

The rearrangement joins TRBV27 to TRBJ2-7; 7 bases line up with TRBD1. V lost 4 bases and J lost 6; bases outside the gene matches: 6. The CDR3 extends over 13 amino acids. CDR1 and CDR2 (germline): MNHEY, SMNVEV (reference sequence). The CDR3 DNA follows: TGTGCCAGCAGTTCGACAGGGTTCGGCGAGCAGTACTTC. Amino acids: CASSSTGFGEQYF.

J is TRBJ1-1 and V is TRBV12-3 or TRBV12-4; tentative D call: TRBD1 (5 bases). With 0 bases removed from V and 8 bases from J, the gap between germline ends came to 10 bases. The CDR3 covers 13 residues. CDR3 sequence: CASSLARVFEAFF. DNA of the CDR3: TGTGCCAGCAGTTTAGCCAGGGTCTTCGAAGCTTTCTTT.

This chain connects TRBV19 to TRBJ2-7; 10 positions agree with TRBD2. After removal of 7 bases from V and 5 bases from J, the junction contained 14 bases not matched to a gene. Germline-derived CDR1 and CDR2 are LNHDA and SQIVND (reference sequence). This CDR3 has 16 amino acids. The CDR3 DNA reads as TGTGCCAGTACATACGGGAAGGGGCTAGCGGGAGACGAGCAGTACTTC. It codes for CASTYGKGLAGDEQYF.

In nucleotides, the CDR3 is TGTGCCAGTAGTTCGGGGACATCTTCTAACTATGGCTACACCTTC. This codes for CASSSGTSSNYGYTF. This sequence joins TRBV19 and TRBJ1-2; D possibly corresponds to TRBD1 (6 bases). Deletions cut 5 bases from V and 0 bases from J, with 13 bases between. This CDR3 contains 15 residues. Germline V gene sequence: CDR1 LNHDA, CDR2 SQIVND (reference sequence).

The CDR3 DNA is TGTGCCAGCAGCCCCCTAGCGGGAGTAGGCAATGAGCAGTTCTTC. This translates into CASSPLAGVGNEQFF. V usage is TRBV5-4 and J usage is TRBJ2-1; TRBD2 aligns across 10 bases. The V and J ends lost 4 bases and 6 bases, in that order; junction bases with no gene match: 7. The CDR3 is 15 residues long. Germline V CDR1 and CDR2: SGHNT, YYREEE (reference sequence).

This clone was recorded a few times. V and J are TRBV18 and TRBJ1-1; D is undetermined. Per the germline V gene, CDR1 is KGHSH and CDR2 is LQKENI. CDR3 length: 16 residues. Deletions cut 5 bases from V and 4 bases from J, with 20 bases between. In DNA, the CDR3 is TGTGCCAGCTCAGAGAATACGGGAGGGCGCGGCACTGAAGCTTTCTTT. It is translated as CASSENTGGRGTEAFF. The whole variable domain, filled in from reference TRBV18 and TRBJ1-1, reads NAGVMQNPRHLVRRRGQEARLRCSPMKGHSHVYWYRQLPEEGLKFMVYLQKENIIDESGMPKERFSAEFPKEGPSILRIQQVVRGDSAAYFCASSENTGGRGTEAFFGQGTRLTVV.

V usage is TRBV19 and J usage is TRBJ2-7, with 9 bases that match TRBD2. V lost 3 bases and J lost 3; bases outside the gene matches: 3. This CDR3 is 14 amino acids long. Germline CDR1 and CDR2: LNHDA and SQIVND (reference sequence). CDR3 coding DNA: TGTGCCAGTAGTATCGGGACTAGCATCTACGAGCAGTACTTC. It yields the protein CASSIGTSIYEQYF. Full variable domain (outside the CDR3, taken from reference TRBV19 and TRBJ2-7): DGGITQSPKYLFRKEGQNVTLSCEQNLNHDAMYWYRQDPGQGLRLIYYSQIVNDFQKGDIAEGYSVSREKKESFPLTVTSAQKNPTAFYLCASSIGTSIYEQYFGPGTRLTVT.

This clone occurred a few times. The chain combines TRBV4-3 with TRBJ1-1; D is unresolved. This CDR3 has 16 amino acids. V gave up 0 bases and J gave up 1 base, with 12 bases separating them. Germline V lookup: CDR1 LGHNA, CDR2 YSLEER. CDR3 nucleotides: TGCGCCAGCAGCCAAGATAGAGGCCCGAAGAACACTGAAGCTTTCTTT. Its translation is CASSQDRGPKNTEAFF.